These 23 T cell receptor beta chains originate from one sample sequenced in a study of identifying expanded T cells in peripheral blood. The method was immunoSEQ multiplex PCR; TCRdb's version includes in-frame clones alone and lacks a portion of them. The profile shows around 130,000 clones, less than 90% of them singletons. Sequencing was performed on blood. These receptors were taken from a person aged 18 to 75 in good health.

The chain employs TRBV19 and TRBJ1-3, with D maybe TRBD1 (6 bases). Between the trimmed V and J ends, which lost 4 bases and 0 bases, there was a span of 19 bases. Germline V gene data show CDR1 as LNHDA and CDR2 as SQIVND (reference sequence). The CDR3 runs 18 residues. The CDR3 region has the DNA TGTGCCAGTAGTACCATACGTCCGGGACACGGCTCTGGAAACACCATATATTTT. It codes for CASSTIRPGHGSGNTIYF.

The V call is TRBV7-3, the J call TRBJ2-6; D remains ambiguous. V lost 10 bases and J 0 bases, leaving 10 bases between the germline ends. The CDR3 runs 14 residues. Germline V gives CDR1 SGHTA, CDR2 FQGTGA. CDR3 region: CATSQNSGANVLTF. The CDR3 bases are TGTGCCACCTCCCAAAACTCTGGGGCCAACGTCCTGACTTTC.

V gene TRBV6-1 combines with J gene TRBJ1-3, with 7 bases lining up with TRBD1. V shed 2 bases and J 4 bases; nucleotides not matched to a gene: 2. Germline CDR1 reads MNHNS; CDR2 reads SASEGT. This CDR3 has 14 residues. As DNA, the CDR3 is TGTGCCAGCAGTGAAACGACAGGGGGAAACACCATATATTTT. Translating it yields CASSETTGGNTIYF.

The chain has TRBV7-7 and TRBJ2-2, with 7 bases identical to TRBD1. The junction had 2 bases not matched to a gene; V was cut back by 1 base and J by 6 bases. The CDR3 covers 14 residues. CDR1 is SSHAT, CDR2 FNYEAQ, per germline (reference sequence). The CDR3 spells CASSLEGAPGELFF. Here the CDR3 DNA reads TGTGCCAGCAGCTTAGAGGGGGCTCCCGGGGAGCTGTTTTTT.

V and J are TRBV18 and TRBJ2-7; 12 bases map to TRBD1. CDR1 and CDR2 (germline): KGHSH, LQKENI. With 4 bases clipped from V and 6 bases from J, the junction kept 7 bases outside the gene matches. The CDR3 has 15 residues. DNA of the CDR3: TGTGCCAGCTCACTCGCGGGACAGGGGGCGGGCGAGCAGTACTTC. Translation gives CASSLAGQGAGEQYF.

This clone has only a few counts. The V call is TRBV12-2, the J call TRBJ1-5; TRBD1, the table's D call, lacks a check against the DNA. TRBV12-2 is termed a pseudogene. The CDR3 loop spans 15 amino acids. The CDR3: CASRLGYSSNQPQHF. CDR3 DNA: TGTGCAAGTCGCTTAGGTTACAGTAGCAATCAGCCCCAGCATTTT.

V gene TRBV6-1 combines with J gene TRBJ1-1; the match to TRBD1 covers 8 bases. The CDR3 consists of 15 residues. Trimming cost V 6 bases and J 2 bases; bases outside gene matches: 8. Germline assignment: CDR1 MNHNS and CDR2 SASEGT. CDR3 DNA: TGTGCCAGCAGATCCCCACAGGGGGTAAACACTGAAGCTTTCTTT. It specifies CASRSPQGVNTEAFF.

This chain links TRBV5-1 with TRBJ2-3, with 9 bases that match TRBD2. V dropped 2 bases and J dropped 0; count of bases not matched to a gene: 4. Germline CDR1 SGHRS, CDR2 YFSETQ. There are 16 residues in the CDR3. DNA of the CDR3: TGCGCCAGCAGCTTTCCAGCGGGAGGAAGCACAGATACGCAGTATTTT. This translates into CASSFPAGGSTDTQYF.

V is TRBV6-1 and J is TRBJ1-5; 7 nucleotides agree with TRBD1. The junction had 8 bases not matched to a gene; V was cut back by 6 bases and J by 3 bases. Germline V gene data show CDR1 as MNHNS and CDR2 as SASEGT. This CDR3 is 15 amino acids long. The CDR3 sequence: CASRLYTGDNQPQHF. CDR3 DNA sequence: TGTGCCAGCAGGCTGTACACAGGGGACAATCAGCCCCAGCATTTT.

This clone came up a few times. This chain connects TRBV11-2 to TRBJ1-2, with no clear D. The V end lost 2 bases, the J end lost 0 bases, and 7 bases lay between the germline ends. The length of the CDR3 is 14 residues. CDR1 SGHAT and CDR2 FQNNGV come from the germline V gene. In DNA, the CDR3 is TGTGCCAGCAGCTTATCGGCAGCTAACTATGGCTACACCTTC. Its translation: CASSLSAANYGYTF.

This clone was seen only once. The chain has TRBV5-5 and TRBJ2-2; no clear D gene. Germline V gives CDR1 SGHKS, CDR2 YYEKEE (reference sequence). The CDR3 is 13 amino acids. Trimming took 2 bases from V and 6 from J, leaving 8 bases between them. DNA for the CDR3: TGTGCCAGCAGCTTTCTGGGCCCCGGGGAGCTGTTTTTT. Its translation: CASSFLGPGELFF.

The DNA of the CDR3 is TGTGCCAGCAGTTACGGAGGGAGAAACAATTCACCCCTCCACTTT. This codes for CASSYGGRNNSPLHF. The chain combines TRBV6-6 with TRBJ1-6; D is uncertain. Germline values: CDR1 MNHNY, CDR2 SVGAGI (reference sequence). The CDR3 is made up of 15 amino acids. V gave up 2 bases and J gave up 7 bases, with 12 bases separating them.

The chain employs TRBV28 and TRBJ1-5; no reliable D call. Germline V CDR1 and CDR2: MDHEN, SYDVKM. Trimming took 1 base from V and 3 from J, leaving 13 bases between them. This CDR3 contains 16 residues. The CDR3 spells CASSLSSRSFNQPQHF. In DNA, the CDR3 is TGTGCCAGCAGTTTATCCTCCAGGTCCTTCAATCAGCCCCAGCATTTT.

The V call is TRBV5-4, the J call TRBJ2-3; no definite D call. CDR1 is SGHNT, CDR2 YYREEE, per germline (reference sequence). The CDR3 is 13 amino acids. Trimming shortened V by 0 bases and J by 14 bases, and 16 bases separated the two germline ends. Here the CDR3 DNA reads TGTGCCAGCAGCTTGGATCTCGAGAGGAGCTTGTATTTT. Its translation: CASSLDLERSLYF.

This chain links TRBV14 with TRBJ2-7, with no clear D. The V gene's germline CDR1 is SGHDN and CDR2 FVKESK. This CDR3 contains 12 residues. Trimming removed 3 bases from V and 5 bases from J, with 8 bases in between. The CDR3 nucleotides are TGTGCCAGCAGCCATCCTCCGGACGAGCAGTACTTC. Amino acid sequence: CASSHPPDEQYF. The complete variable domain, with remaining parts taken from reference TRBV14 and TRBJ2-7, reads EAGVTQFPSHSVIEKGQTVTLRCDPISGHDNLYWYRRVMGKEIKFLLHFVKESKQDESGMPNNRFLAERTGGTYSTLKVQPAELEDSGVYFCASSHPPDEQYFGPGTRLTVT.

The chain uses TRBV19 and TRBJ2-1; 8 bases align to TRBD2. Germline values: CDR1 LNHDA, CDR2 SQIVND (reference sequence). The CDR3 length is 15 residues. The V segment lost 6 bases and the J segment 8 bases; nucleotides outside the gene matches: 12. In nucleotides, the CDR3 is TGTGCCAGTAGCAATGTAATAGCCGGGAGGGATGAGCAGTTCTTC. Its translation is CASSNVIAGRDEQFF.

In DNA form, the CDR3 reads TGTGCCAGCAGCTTGGAGGGCCGACGGAGTTCACCCCTCCACTTT. Translation gives CASSLEGRRSSPLHF. The rearrangement joins TRBV7-2 to TRBJ1-6; D unclear. V lost 3 bases and J 9 bases, leaving 15 bases between the germline ends. This CDR3 is built from 15 residues. Germline V CDR1 and CDR2: SGHTA, FQGNSA.

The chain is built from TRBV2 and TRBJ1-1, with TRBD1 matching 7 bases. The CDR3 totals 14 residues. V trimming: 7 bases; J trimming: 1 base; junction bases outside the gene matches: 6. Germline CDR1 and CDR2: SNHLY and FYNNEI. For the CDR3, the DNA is TGTGCCAGCAAATGGACAGGCGCGAACACTGAAGCTTTCTTT. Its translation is CASKWTGANTEAFF.

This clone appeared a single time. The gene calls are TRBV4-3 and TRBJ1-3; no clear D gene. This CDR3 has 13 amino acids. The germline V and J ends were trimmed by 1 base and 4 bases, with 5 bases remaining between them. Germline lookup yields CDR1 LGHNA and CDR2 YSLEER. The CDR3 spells CASSQGGGNTIYF. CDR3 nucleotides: TGCGCCAGCAGCCAAGGCGGCGGAAACACCATATATTTT.

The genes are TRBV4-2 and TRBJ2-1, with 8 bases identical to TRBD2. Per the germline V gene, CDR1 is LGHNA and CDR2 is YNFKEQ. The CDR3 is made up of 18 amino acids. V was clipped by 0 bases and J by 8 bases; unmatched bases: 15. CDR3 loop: CASSQDPSAGGLSHEQFF. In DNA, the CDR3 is TGTGCCAGCAGCCAAGACCCCTCGGCGGGAGGCCTTTCACATGAGCAGTTCTTC.

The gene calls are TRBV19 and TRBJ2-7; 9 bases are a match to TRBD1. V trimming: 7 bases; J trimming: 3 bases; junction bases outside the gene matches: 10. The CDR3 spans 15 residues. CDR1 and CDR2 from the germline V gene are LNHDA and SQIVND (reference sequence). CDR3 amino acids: CASNSAGQGNYEQYF. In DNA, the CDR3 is TGTGCCAGTAATAGCGCGGGACAGGGCAACTACGAGCAGTACTTC. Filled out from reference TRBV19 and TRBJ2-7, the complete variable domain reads DGGITQSPKYLFRKEGQNVTLSCEQNLNHDAMYWYRQDPGQGLRLIYYSQIVNDFQKGDIAEGYSVSREKKESFPLTVTSAQKNPTAFYLCASNSAGQGNYEQYFGPGTRLTVT.

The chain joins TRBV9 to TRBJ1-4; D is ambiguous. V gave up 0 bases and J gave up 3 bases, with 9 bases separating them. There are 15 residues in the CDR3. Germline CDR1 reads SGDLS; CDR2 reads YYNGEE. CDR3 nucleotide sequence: TGTGCCAGCAGCGTAGCGGGGTCTGCTAATGAAAAACTGTTTTTT. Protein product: CASSVAGSANEKLFF.

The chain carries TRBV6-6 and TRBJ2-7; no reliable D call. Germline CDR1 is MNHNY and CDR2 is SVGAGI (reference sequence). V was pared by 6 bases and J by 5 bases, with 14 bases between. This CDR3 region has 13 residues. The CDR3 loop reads CASSPPGSHEQYF. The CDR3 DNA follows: TGTGCCAGCAGCCCCCCCGGGTCCCACGAGCAGTACTTC.